The text below deals with one T cell receptor (beta chain). This entry belongs to a study of blood T cell repertoires in COVID-19. Trimming removed 1 base at V and 2 bases at J, with 11 bases between. Germline CDR1 SGHKS, CDR2 YYEKEE (reference sequence). The CDR3 sequence is 15 residues long. Method: immunoSEQ multiplex PCR; TCRdb's copy keeps in-frame clones and lacks some. This table holds about 68,000 clones, 85% to 90% found once. Sequenced: peripheral blood. The gene calls are TRBV5-5 and TRBJ2-3; D perhaps matches TRBD2 (5 bases). The source of this sequence is a man in his forties or fifties with active COVID-19. For the CDR3, the DNA is TGTGCCAGCAGCTTGCAGACGGGGTCCACAGATACGCAGTATTTT. It is translated as CASSLQTGSTDTQYF. The variable domain in full, with the rest retrieved from reference TRBV5-5 and TRBJ2-3, is DAGVTQSPTHLIKTRGQQVTLRCSPISGHKSVSWYQQVLGQGPQFIFQYYEKEERGRGNFPDRFSARQFPNYSSELNVNALLLGDSALYLCASSLQTGSTDTQYFGPGTRLTVL.